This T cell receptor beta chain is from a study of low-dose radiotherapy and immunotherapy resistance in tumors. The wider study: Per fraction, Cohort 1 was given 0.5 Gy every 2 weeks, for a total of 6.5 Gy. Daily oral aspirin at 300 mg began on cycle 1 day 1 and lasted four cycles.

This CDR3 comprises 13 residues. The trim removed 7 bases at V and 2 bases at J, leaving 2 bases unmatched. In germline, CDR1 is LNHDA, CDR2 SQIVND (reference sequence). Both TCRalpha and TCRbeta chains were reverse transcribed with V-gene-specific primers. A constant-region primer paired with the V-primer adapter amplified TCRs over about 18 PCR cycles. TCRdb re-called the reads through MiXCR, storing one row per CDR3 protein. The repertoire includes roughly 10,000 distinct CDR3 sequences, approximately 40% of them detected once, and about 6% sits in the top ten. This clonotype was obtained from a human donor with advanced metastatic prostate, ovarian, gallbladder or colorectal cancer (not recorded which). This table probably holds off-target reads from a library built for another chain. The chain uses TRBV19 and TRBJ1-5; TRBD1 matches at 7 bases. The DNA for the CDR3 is TGTGCCAGTAACGGACAGGGCAATCAGCCCCAGCATTTT. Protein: CASNGQGNQPQHF.